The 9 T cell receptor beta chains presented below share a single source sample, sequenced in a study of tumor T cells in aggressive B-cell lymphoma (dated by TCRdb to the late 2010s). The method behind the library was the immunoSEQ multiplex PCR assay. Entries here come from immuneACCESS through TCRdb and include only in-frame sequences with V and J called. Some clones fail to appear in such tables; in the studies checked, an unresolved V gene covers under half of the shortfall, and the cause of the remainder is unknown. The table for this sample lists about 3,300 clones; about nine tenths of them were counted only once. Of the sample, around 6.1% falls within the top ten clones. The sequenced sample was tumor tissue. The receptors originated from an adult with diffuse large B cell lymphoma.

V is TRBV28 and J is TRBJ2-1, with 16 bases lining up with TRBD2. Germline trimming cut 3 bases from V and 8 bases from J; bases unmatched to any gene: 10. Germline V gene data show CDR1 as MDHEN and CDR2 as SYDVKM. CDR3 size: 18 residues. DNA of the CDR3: TGTGCCAGCAGTTTTTCCCAGGGACTAGCGGGAGGGCCCGATGAGCAGTTCTTC. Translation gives CASSFSQGLAGGPDEQFF.

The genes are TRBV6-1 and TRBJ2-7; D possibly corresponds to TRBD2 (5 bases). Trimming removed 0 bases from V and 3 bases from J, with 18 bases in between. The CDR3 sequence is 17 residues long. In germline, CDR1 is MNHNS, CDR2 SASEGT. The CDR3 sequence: CASSEAPSPELVYEQYF. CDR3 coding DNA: TGTGCCAGCAGTGAAGCCCCCTCTCCGGAACTAGTCTACGAGCAGTACTTC.

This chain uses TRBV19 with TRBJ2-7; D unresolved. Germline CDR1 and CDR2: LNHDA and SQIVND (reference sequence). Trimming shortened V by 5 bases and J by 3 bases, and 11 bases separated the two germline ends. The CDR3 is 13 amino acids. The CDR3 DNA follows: TGTGCCAGTAGTTCCACCCACAACTACGAGCAGTACTTC. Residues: CASSSTHNYEQYF. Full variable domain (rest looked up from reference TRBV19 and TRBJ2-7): DGGITQSPKYLFRKEGQNVTLSCEQNLNHDAMYWYRQDPGQGLRLIYYSQIVNDFQKGDIAEGYSVSREKKESFPLTVTSAQKNPTAFYLCASSSTHNYEQYFGPGTRLTVT.

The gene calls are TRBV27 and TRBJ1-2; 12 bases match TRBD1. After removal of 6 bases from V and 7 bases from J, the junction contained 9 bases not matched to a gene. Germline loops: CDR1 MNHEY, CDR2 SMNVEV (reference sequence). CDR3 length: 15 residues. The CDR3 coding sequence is TGTGCCAGCAGCCTACGGGACAGGGGGCTTTTTGGCTACACCTTC. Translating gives CASSLRDRGLFGYTF.

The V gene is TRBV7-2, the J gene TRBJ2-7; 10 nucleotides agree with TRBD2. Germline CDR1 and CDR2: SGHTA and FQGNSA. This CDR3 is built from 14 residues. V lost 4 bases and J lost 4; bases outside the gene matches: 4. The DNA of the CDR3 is TGTGCCAGCAGCTGGGCTAGCGGGAGTTACGAGCAGTACTTC. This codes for CASSWASGSYEQYF.

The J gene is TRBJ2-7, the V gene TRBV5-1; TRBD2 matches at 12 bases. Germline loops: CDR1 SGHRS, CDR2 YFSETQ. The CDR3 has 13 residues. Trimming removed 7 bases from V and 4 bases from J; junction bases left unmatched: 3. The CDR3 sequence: CASGGTSGYEQYF. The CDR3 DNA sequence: TGCGCCAGCGGCGGGACTAGCGGGTACGAGCAGTACTTC. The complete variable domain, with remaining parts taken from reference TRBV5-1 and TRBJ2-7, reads KAGVTQTPRYLIKTRGQQVTLSCSPISGHRSVSWYQQTPGQGLQFLFEYFSETQRNKGNFPGRFSGRQFSNSRSEMNVSTLELGDSALYLCASGGTSGYEQYFGPGTRLTVT.

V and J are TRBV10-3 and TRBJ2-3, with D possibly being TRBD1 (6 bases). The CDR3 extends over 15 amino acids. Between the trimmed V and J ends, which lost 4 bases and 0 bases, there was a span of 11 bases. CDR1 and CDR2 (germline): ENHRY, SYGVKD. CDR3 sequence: CAISASGTSTDTQYF. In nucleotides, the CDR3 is TGTGCCATCAGTGCGTCAGGGACAAGCACAGATACGCAGTATTTT.

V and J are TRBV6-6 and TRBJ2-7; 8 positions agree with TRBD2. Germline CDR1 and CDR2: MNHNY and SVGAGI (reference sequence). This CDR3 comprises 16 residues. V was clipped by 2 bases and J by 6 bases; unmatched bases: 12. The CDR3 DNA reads TGTGCCAGCAGTTACCCCGTTTTCGGGAGGGCCACCGAGCAGTACTTC. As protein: CASSYPVFGRATEQYF.

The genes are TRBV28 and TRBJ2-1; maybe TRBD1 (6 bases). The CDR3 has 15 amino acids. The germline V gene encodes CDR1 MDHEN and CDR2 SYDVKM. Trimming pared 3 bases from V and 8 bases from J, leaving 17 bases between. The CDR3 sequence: CASSFGAGAAYEQFF. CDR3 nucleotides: TGTGCCAGCAGTTTCGGGGCAGGGGCGGCCTATGAGCAGTTCTTC.